This paragraph covers one T cell receptor (beta chain) sequence. Repertoires were generated with immunoSEQ multiplex PCR, while TCRdb's copy carries only in-frame clones and drops some. The sample includes approximately 250,000 clones, approximately 88% of them seen just once. This sample is part of a study of blood T cell repertoires in COVID-19. Study as a whole: COVID-19 samples, acute and convalescent, were from the United States, Italy and Spain. Sources were T cells, B-cell-depleted T cells, or PBMCs; the material itself was cDNA or gDNA.

Recruited during active infection, patients (from Seattle) were subsequently followed longitudinally. Trimming cost V 1 base and J 1 base; bases outside gene matches: 5. Germline V lookup: CDR1 SGHAT, CDR2 FQNNGV. This CDR3 contains 16 residues. This receptor was taken from a woman aged 70-85 years with COVID-19, enrolled during active disease. Sequencing was performed on peripheral blood. The chain combines TRBV11-2 with TRBJ1-1, with 8 bases aligning to TRBD1. The CDR3 coding sequence is TGTGCCAGCAGCTTAGTGGGGACAGGTTCGAACACTGAAGCTTTCTTT. It encodes CASSLVGTGSNTEAFF.